These 22 T cell receptor beta chains came from one sample sequenced in a study of regulatory T cells in long-lasting Graves disease. The TCR beta library used iRepertoire HTBI primers with Arm-PCR amplification of CDR3. MiXCR, applied by TCRdb to the multiplex PCR reads, yields one record per CDR3 protein. The table shows fewer than 400,000 distinct CDR3 sequences, with 15% to 20% occurring only once. Time point reported: persistent/refractory GD, antithyroid drugs over 5 years with positive TRAb. The TCR library was made from RNA that had been extracted from PBMCs in TRIzol. The sequencing used peripheral blood mononuclear cells (PBMCs), collected when the disease was refractory, from a patient treated with antithyroid drugs. Source of these receptors: a female donor with Graves disease.

This clonotype was observed a few times. The CDR3 protein is CASSGGVFPGNYGYTF. The CDR3 DNA is TGCGCCAGCAGCGGCGGGGTATTCCCGGGAAACTATGGCTACACCTTC. The chain is built from TRBV4-1 and TRBJ1-2; no firm D call. This CDR3 is built from 16 residues. V was clipped by 5 bases and J by 2 bases, with 18 bases between them. Per germline, CDR1 MGHRA and CDR2 YSYEKL.

In the case of this clonotype: This may stem from a read error, because a much larger clone lies one nucleotide away. The V call is TRBV20-1, the J call TRBJ2-2; TRBD1 might be the D (6 bases). CDR1 is DFQATT, CDR2 SNEGSKA, per germline (reference sequence). CDR3 length: 14 residues. CDR3 sequence: CSARVSGQTGELLF. The CDR3 bases are TGCAGTGCTAGAGTCTCAGGACAGACCGGGGAGCTGCTTTTT.

Concerning this clonotype itself: This may be a read error, as it is one base from a much larger clone. The missing conserved phenylalanine or tryptophan at the end of this CDR3 makes a read error likely. The chain links TRBV2 to TRBJ2-7; 15 bases agree with TRBD2. This CDR3 has 15 amino acids. V shed 7 bases, J shed 7 bases, and the junction held 8 bases outside the gene matches. Germline lookup yields CDR1 SNHLY and CDR2 FYNNEI. The CDR3 reads CASIPGTSGRKEQYL. CDR3 bases: TGTGCCAGCATACCAGGGACTAGCGGGAGGAAAGAGCAGTACCTC.

About this clonotype itself: A much larger clonotype is one base distant, so this may be a read error. The chain recombines TRBV6-2 or TRBV6-3 with TRBJ2-7; 8 positions agree with TRBD1. Unmatched junction bases numbered 5, after V lost 10 bases and J lost 3 bases. In germline, CDR1 is MNHEY, CDR2 SVGEGT. The CDR3 length is 12 residues. The CDR3 coding sequence is TGTGCCAACACCGGACAGGGCTACGAGCAGTACTTC. The encoded protein is CANTGQGYEQYF.

This clonotype appeared a few times. Germline and junction disagree at one end, which may indicate a read error. The chain has TRBV3-1 and TRBJ2-5; 9 bases line up with TRBD1. Germline lookup yields CDR1 LGHDT and CDR2 YNNKEL (reference sequence). The CDR3 is 14 amino acids. The CDR3 DNA sequence: TGTGCCAGCTCCGGACAGGGGCGCCAAGAGACCCGGTACTTC. Translated: CASSGQGRQETRYF.

This clonotype was seen a few times. This chain connects TRBV18 to TRBJ2-6, with TRBD2 identical over 9 bases. The DNA end is a closer match to TRBJ2-5, so the J assignment may be wrong. Germline V gene data show CDR1 as KGHSH and CDR2 as LQKENI. This CDR3 spans 15 amino acids. The chain's CDR3 is CASSPRGTSRETQYF. CDR3 sequence (DNA): TGTGCCAGCTCACCCCGCGGGACTAGCAGGGAGACCCAGTACTTC.

A word on this clonotype: A read error may explain this, as a much larger clone is one base away. The conserved phenylalanine or tryptophan normally closing the CDR3 is absent here, so this likely arose from a read error. The chain links TRBV27 to TRBJ1-1; 10 nucleotides match TRBD1. This CDR3 has 16 amino acids. The J segment lost 4 bases and the V segment lost 3 bases, leaving 8 bases of the junction unmatched. CDR1 is MNHEY and CDR2 is SMNVEV in the germline V gene (reference sequence). CDR3 sequence reads: CASSFGDRGGGTEAFL. The CDR3 bases are TGTGCCAGCAGTTTCGGGGACAGGGGAGGGGGCACTGAAGCTTTCCTT.

This clonotype turned up a few times. The gene calls are TRBV20-1 and TRBJ1-1; D gene ambiguous. The CDR3 extends over 10 amino acids. Trimming stripped 7 bases from V and 8 bases from J, with 11 bases between. The germline V gene has CDR1 DFQATT and CDR2 SNEGSKA (reference sequence). The CDR3 nucleotides are TGCAGTGGCCAGTCGGTAGAAGCTTTCTTT. Its translation: CSGQSVEAFF.

This clonotype was counted a single time. This chain links TRBV4-1 with TRBJ1-6; 7 bases are shared with TRBD1. V shed 0 bases and J 8 bases; nucleotides not matched to a gene: 7. Germline V lookup: CDR1 MGHRA, CDR2 YSYEKL. This CDR3 spans 16 amino acids. The chain's CDR3 is CASSQDLNRGYSPLHF. CDR3 nucleotide sequence: TGCGCCAGCAGCCAAGATCTCAACAGGGGTTATTCACCCCTCCACTTT.

Notes on this clonotype: A much larger clone lies a single base off, so this may be a read error. The V gene is TRBV10-3, the J gene TRBJ2-2; no reliable D call. CDR3 size: 14 residues. The germline CDR1 and CDR2 sequences are ENHRY and SYGVKD. Trimming took 3 bases from V and 3 from J, leaving 8 bases between them. CDR3 region: CAISEAVYTGELFF. Written as DNA, the CDR3 is TGTGCCATCAGTGAAGCTGTCTACACCGGGGAGCTGTTTTTT.

This clonotype was found many times. The chain carries TRBV29-1 and TRBJ1-2; D possibly corresponds to TRBD1 (5 bases). The germline gives CDR1 SQVTM, CDR2 ANQGSEA. This CDR3 has 13 amino acids. V dropped 0 bases and J dropped 8 bases, with 13 bases sitting between them. CDR3 DNA sequence: TGCAGCGTTGAAGATGGGGGAATGGAAGGCTACACCTTC. This sequence encodes CSVEDGGMEGYTF. The entire variable domain, with the rest obtained from reference TRBV29-1 and TRBJ1-2, is as follows: SAVISQKPSRDICQRGTSLTIQCQVDSQVTMMFWYRQQPGQSLTLIATANQGSEATYESGFVIDKFPISRPNLTFSTLTVSNMSPEDSSIYLCSVEDGGMEGYTFGSGTRLTVV.

The V call is TRBV5-4, the J call TRBJ2-4, with a weak D call TRBD1 (5 bases). The J call is doubtful: the DNA matches TRBJ2-5 better. There are 11 residues in the CDR3. CDR1 and CDR2 from the germline V gene are SGHNT and YYREEE (reference sequence). CDR3 bases: TGTGCCAGCAGCTTTCAGGGGACCCAGTACTTC. This encodes CASSFQGTQYF.

Ten or more counts support this clonotype. The chain recombines TRBV20-1 with TRBJ2-5; D gene uncertain. Germline V gene lookup returns CDR1 DFQATT and CDR2 SNEGSKA (reference sequence). The CDR3 length is 14 residues. Trimming left V 0 bases short and J 2 bases short, with 10 bases between. CDR3 protein: CSARDRGWQETQYF. The CDR3 DNA sequence: TGCAGTGCTAGAGATCGAGGTTGGCAAGAGACCCAGTACTTC.

This clonotype has a count of ten or more. The chain joins TRBV28 to TRBJ1-1; 7 nucleotides line up with TRBD1. The CDR3 has 16 residues. CDR1 MDHEN and CDR2 SYDVKM come from the germline V gene. With 2 bases clipped from V and 5 bases from J, the junction kept 11 bases outside the gene matches. The CDR3 DNA is TGTGCCAGCAGTTTAGAGACAGGGTCTTTGAGAACTGAAGCTTTCTTT. Encoded protein: CASSLETGSLRTEAFF.

At least ten counts were recorded for this clonotype. The chain is built from TRBV6-1 and TRBJ1-5, with D maybe TRBD1 (5 bases). The germline V and J ends were trimmed by 6 bases and 3 bases, with 15 bases remaining between them. Germline-derived CDR1 and CDR2 are MNHNS and SASEGT. The CDR3 is 15 residues long. The CDR3 sequence is CASRTNRGDNQPQHF. For the CDR3, the DNA is TGTGCCAGCAGGACAAATCGGGGCGACAATCAGCCCCAGCATTTT.

This clonotype has only a few counts. V usage is TRBV4-2 and J usage is TRBJ2-5; D possibly corresponds to TRBD2 (6 bases). CDR1 is LGHNA, CDR2 YNFKEQ, per germline. The V end was cut by 4 bases, the J end by 4 bases, with 13 bases between. The CDR3 loop spans 14 amino acids. The chain's CDR3 is CASSRGERSETQYF. As DNA, the CDR3 is TGTGCCAGCAGCCGGGGGGAGAGATCAGAGACCCAGTACTTC.

This clonotype was detected once. The J gene is TRBJ2-4, the V gene TRBV7-3; tentatively, D is TRBD1 or TRBD2 (6 bases each). CDR1 and CDR2 (germline): SGHTA, FQGTGA. The CDR3 runs to 14 residues. V gave up 5 bases and J gave up 7 bases, with 15 bases separating them. DNA of the CDR3: TGTGCCAGCAGCCGAGGGGGGCCCCCGAACATTCAGTACTTC. Translated, it gives CASSRGGPPNIQYF.

This rearrangement joins TRBV6-1 to TRBJ2-5, with a possible D match to TRBD1 (6 bases). V lost 6 bases to trimming and J lost 4 bases, with 9 bases between them. The CDR3 is 12 amino acids. CDR1 and CDR2 (germline): MNHNS, SASEGT. CDR3 in DNA: TGTGCCAGCAGCGGACAGTCAGAGACCCAGTACTTC. Protein sequence: CASSGQSETQYF.

This clonotype was seen a single time. A much larger clonotype is one base distant, so this may be a read error. This chain links TRBV28 with TRBJ1-5; 9 bases match TRBD1. The better agreement between TRBJ2-3 and the DNA end casts doubt on the J call. The CDR3 extends over 16 amino acids. Germline V gene lookup returns CDR1 MDHEN and CDR2 SYDVKM. The CDR3 coding sequence is TGTGCCAGCAGTTTCATAGGACAGGGGTACGGTCAGCCCCAGTATTTT. Protein product: CASSFIGQGYGQPQYF.

This clonotype turned up a few times. CDR3 residues: CSAPLSLGLETQYF. The CDR3 nucleotides read TGCAGTGCTCCTCTGTCACTAGGGTTGGAGACCCAGTACTTC. The chain recombines TRBV20-1 with TRBJ2-5, with D perhaps matching TRBD2 (5 bases). The CDR3 is made up of 14 amino acids. CDR1 DFQATT and CDR2 SNEGSKA come from the germline V gene (reference sequence). Trimming removed 5 bases at V and 5 bases at J, with 18 bases between.

On this clonotype itself: A read error may be the cause here, since a much bigger clone is one base away. This chain links TRBV6-2 or TRBV6-3 with TRBJ1-5; D possibly corresponds to TRBD1 (6 bases). The CDR3 contains 14 residues. Trimming took off 6 bases at V and 7 bases at J, with 16 bases between the two ends. Germline CDR1 reads MNHEY; CDR2 reads SVGEGT. The DNA of the CDR3 is TGTGCCAGCAGGGGGGCAGGGACCGGCCAGCCCCAGCATTTT. It translates to CASRGAGTGQPQHF.

About this clonotype: It is likely a read error: a sequence one base away is far more abundant. The rearrangement uses TRBV5-8 and TRBJ2-7; possible D gene TRBD2, 5 bases. The V end was cut by 4 bases, the J end by 3 bases, with 14 bases between. The CDR3 length is 14 residues. CDR1 and CDR2 (germline): SGHTS, YDEGEE. In nucleotides, the CDR3 is TGTGCCAGCAGCCTCCGGGCCGGGAACTACGAGCAGTACTTC. Amino acid sequence: CASSLRAGNYEQYF.